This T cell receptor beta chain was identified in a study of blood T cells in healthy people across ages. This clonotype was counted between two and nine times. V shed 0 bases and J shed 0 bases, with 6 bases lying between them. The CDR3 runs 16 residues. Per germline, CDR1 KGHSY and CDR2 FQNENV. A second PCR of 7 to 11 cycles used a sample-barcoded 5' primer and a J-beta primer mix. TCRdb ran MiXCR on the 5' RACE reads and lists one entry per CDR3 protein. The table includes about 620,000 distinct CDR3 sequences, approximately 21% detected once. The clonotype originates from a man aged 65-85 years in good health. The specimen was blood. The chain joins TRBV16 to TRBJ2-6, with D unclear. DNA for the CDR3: TGTGCCAGCAGCCAATCGGGCTACTCTGGGGCCAACGTCCTGACTTTC. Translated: CASSQSGYSGANVLTF.